Sequencing of this T cell receptor beta chain was carried out in a study of OX40 agonist ivuxolimab in advanced cancers. Worth noting for this clone: Its antigen is as yet unknown.

The CDR3 consists of 14 residues. CDR1 and CDR2 (germline): SGHDT, YYEEEE. The V end lost 0 bases, the J end lost 4 bases, and 8 bases lay between the germline ends. Study-level findings and limits: It was also the case that some nonresponders had low normalized T-cell clonal expansion.

Assay: immunoSEQ multiplex PCR; the TCRdb copy retains only in-frame clones and omits some. The table has roughly 92,000 clones, roughly 89% seen once; the top ten hold around 0.16%. The chain uses TRBV5-6 and TRBJ1-5, with unresolved D. The starting material was CD4+ or CD8+ T cells sorted from blood, obtained in a trial of the OX40 agonist ivuxolimab. This receptor was obtained from an adult with an advanced solid tumor such as melanoma, head and neck, liver or kidney cancer. The chain's CDR3 is CASSLAGLNQPQHF. The DNA for the CDR3 is TGTGCCAGCAGCTTGGCGGGTCTTAATCAGCCCCAGCATTTT. The full variable domain, in which reference TRBV5-6 and TRBJ1-5 provide the parts outside the CDR3, is DAGVTQSPTHLIKTRGQQVTLRCSPKSGHDTVSWYQQALGQGPQFIFQYYEEEERQRGNFPDRFSGHQFPNYSSELNVNALLLGDSALYLCASSLAGLNQPQHFGDGTRLSIL.